The sequence of this T cell receptor beta chain was determined in a study of T-cell memory formation after mild COVID-19. Study at large: Clusters of TCRs were largely donor specific. General study results and limits: Memory cells collected pre-infection included some clones that later responded, suggesting cross-reactive memory joined.

The CDR3 is 14 amino acids. Trimming cost V 5 bases and J 9 bases, with 17 bases left between them. Note on this clonotype: What it binds is unknown.

TCRdb independently ran MiXCR on the 5' RACE reads; one entry per CDR3 protein. The top ten clones hold roughly 9.7% of a sample with around 400,000 distinct CDR3 sequences, roughly 26% of them seen once. V usage is TRBV12-3 or TRBV12-4 and J usage is TRBJ2-1; TRBD1 or TRBD2 may be the D gene (5 bases each). Sequences were obtained from PBMCs or a T cell subset sorted from them (not recorded which). The origin of this receptor is an adult woman who had mild COVID-19 (a few samples of this study predate the infection). Cell type and time point are not known. This CDR3 reads CASSPVGLRGEQFF. The CDR3 nucleotides read TGTGCCAGCAGTCCCGTGGGGCTTCGGGGTGAGCAGTTCTTC.